The 4 T cell receptor beta chains presented below share a single source sample, sequenced in a study of cytomegalovirus exposure and HLA in healthy donors. The PCR contained 60 Vbeta and 13 Jbeta primers. The method was immunoSEQ multiplex PCR; TCRdb's version includes in-frame clones alone and lacks a portion of them. The sample gives 100,000 to 120,000 clones, about 64% of which show up once; about 8% is in the top ten. Sequenced sample: PBMCs. These receptors were taken from a man between 18 and 35 years old in good health and CMV-seropositive.

This chain links TRBV7-9 with TRBJ2-5; the D gene is possibly TRBD2 (5 bases). From germline, CDR1 is SEHNR and CDR2 FQNEAQ (reference sequence). Trimming removed 1 base at V and 4 bases at J, with 13 bases between. This CDR3 is built from 15 residues. CDR3 protein: CASSLGSPGLETQYF. The CDR3 region has the DNA TGTGCCAGCAGCTTAGGAAGTCCGGGGTTAGAGACCCAGTACTTC. The full variable domain, completed using reference TRBV7-9 and TRBJ2-5, is DTGVSQNPRHKITKRGQNVTFRCDPISEHNRLYWYRQTLGQGPEFLTYFQNEAQLEKSRLLSDRFSAERPKGSFSTLEIQRTEQGDSAMYLCASSLGSPGLETQYFGPGTRLLVL.

V usage is TRBV5-3 and J usage is TRBJ1-4, with unresolved D. TRBV5-3 qualifies as an ORF whose function is uncertain. V lost 4 bases to trimming and J lost 0 bases, with 10 bases between them. CDR3 length equals 15 residues. The CDR3 DNA is TGTGCCAGAAGCCGGGTCCGTGCAACTAATGAAAAACTGTTTTTT. It specifies CARSRVRATNEKLFF.

CDR3 in amino acids: CASSQRQGAGQPQHF. DNA for the CDR3: TGCGCCAGCAGCCAGAGGCAGGGGGCCGGTCAGCCCCAGCATTTT. The V call is TRBV4-1, the J call TRBJ1-5; TRBD1 matches 8 bases. Germline CDR1 reads MGHRA; CDR2 reads YSYEKL. V shed 3 bases and J 6 bases; nucleotides not matched to a gene: 7. The CDR3 spans 15 residues.

The rearrangement uses TRBV6-5 and TRBJ2-5, with 10 bases lining up with TRBD2. The CDR3 consists of 14 residues. CDR1 is MNHEY, CDR2 SVGAGI, per germline. V dropped 6 bases and J dropped 5; count of bases not matched to a gene: 6. The CDR3 nucleotides read TGTGCCAGCAGCGTCCTAGCGGGGGCGGAGACCCAGTACTTC. This translates into CASSVLAGAETQYF.